This T cell receptor beta chain emerged from a study of shared clonotypes between healthy human individuals. The assay was immunoSEQ multiplex PCR, and TCRdb's table has in-frame clones only and misses some. The table records a few hundred thousand clones, 97% of them present only once. Findings and limits, study-wide: Sequencing depth was expected to affect clonotype sharing among donors.

For this clone: The antigen remains undetermined.

CDR1 and CDR2 from the germline V gene are MDHEN and SYDVKM. The V gene end was trimmed by 8 bases and the J gene end by 5 bases; junction bases not matched to a gene: 12. The length of the CDR3 is 17 residues. The sequencing input was naive CD4+ T cells sorted from blood. Subset specified: CD45RA+ positively selected. The clonotype originates from a woman aged 25 to 45 in good health. The chain couples TRBV28 to TRBJ2-3; 14 bases line up with TRBD2. CDR3 sequence: CASFPPTSGRARDTQYF. DNA for the CDR3: TGTGCCAGCTTCCCTCCGACTAGCGGGAGGGCCAGAGATACGCAGTATTTT.